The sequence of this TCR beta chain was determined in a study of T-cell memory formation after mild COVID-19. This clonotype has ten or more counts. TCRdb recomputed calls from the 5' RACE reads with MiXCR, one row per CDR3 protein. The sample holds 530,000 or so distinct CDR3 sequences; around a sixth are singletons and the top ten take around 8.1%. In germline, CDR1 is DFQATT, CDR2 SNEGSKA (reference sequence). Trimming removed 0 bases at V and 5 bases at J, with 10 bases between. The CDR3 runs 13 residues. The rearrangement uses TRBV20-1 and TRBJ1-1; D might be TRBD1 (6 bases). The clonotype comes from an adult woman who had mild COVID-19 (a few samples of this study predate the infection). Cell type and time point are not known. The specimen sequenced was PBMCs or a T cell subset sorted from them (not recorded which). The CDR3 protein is CSARDLGATEAFF. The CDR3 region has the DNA TGCAGTGCTAGAGATTTGGGGGCGACTGAAGCTTTCTTT.